This is a list of T cell receptor beta chains from one sample in a study of blood T cell repertoires in COVID-19. Profiled with immunoSEQ multiplex PCR; TCRdb holds only in-frame clones, not every one. Counted here are 30,000 or so clones, around four fifths occurring once; the ten biggest clones make up 30% to 40%. The sequencing input was peripheral blood. All receptors come from an elderly man with acute or convalescent COVID-19. The conserved cysteine and the conserved F or W are not part of the CDR3 here.

V	J	CDR3
TRBV5-1	TRBJ2-5	ASSLGGAETQY
TRBV5-6	TRBJ2-3	ASSLLSRLAGLADTQY
TRBV5-1	TRBJ1-3	ASSWDRGDTIY
TRBV19	TRBJ1-1	ASSPGQGRITEAF
TRBV6-4	TRBJ1-1	ASSDSAVTEAF
TRBV12-3/TRBV12-4	TRBJ2-1	ASSLVLGTGKF
TRBV2	TRBJ2-3	ASSWIAGGVTDTQY
TRBV12-3/TRBV12-4	TRBJ1-6	ASSPSYNSPLH
TRBV27	TRBJ1-5	ASSLSRTGSNQPQH
TRBV4-3	TRBJ1-1	ASSQDVQLSTEAF